A selection of T cell receptor beta chains follows, all from one sample in a study of blood T cell repertoires in COVID-19. Clones were read by immunoSEQ multiplex PCR, and TCRdb kept only the in-frame ones, dropping some. The table includes around 150,000 clones, approximately 79% detected once. The sample consisted of peripheral blood. The receptors shown here come from a man in his fifties or sixties with active or convalescent COVID-19. Both conserved end residues are trimmed from each CDR3. A D gene is named only where the DNA matches it firmly.

TRBD2 TRBV7-3 ASSLLGEGTSKNIQY
- TRBV19 ASSIDGRVGQPQH
TRBD2 TRBV7-6 ASSRSGRNNEQF
TRBD2 TRBV18 ASSPRERESNEQF
- TRBV7-8 ASSFPPAGYEQY
- TRBV3-1/TRBV3-2 ASSRESPYNEQF
TRBD1 TRBV11-2 ASSFRTGNADTQY
- TRBV7-9 ASSLAASTNSYNEQF
- TRBV7-9 ASSPDFYGTEAF
- TRBV11-2 ASSLSTTEAF
- TRBV19 ASSPPVGGYSNQPQH
- TRBV7-3 ASSFGSSYEQY
TRBD2 TRBV2 ASSASGSMREQY
- TRBV15 ATRHPGRPGELF
- TRBV6-6 ASSLKDTQY
- TRBV18 ASSPRTGSGTYEQY
- TRBV7-3 ASSLSSSVQETQY
- TRBV10-3 AISESTGESTEAF
- TRBV20-1 SGGIGETQY
TRBD2 TRBV5-1 ASSLAALAGDTQY
- TRBV7-3 ASSTSSYNEQF
- TRBV18 ASSPDSGNEQF
- TRBV6-5 ASSYSSYNEQF
TRBD1 TRBV10-3 AISALTGFDEQF
- TRBV19 ASRDRGSYNSPLH
- TRBV4-2 ASSQERPTGSSGNTIY
- TRBV6-5 ASSYSNRGNQPQH
- TRBV7-9 ASSFAVVSDTQY
TRBD1 TRBV14 ASSQVSGQGAIETQY
TRBD1 TRBV4-1 ASSQTGWVNEQF